Detailed here is one T cell receptor beta chain. The antigen is unknown. CDR1 MNHEY and CDR2 SVGAGI come from the germline V gene. CDR3 length: 15 residues. Trimming took off 4 bases at V and 7 bases at J, with 16 bases between the two ends. PCR involved 60 Vbeta and 13 Jbeta primers. Generated by immunoSEQ multiplex PCR, the TCRdb table keeps only in-frame clones and is missing some. The sample holds 150,000 or so clones, about three quarters seen once. The record originates from a study of cytomegalovirus exposure and HLA in healthy donors. Study-level results: Exclusion applied to some V segments, including TRBV6-2 and TRBV6-3, as they were indistinguishable. Evidence from a later analysis indicated that most CMV-associated TCR beta chains looked HLA-restricted. In a later analysis, several top co-occurrence clusters appeared linked to parvovirus B19, influenza, CMV and Epstein-Barr virus.

This clonotype was obtained from a woman in her 50s in good health and CMV-seropositive. This sequence joins TRBV6-5 and TRBJ1-4, with a weak D call TRBD1 (6 bases). The sequenced sample consisted of PBMCs. The CDR3 is CASSSARGRGEKLFF. Here the CDR3 DNA reads TGTGCCAGCAGTTCCGCCAGGGGACGGGGTGAAAAACTGTTTTTT.